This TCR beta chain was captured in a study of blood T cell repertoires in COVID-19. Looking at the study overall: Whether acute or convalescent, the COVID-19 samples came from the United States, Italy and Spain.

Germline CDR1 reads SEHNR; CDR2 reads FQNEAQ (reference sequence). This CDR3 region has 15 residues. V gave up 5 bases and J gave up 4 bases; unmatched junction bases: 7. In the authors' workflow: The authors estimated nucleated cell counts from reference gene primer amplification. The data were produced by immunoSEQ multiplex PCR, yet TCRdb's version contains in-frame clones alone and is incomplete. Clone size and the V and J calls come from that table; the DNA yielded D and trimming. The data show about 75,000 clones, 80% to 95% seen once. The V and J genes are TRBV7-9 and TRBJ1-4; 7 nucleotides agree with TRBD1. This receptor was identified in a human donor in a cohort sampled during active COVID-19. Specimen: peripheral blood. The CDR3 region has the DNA TGTGCCAGCAGCCCGACGACAGGGATTAATGAAAAACTGTTTTTT. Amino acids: CASSPTTGINEKLFF. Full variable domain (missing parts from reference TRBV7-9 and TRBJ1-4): DTGVSQNPRHKITKRGQNVTFRCDPISEHNRLYWYRQTLGQGPEFLTYFQNEAQLEKSRLLSDRFSAERPKGSFSTLEIQRTEQGDSAMYLCASSPTTGINEKLFFGSGTQLSVL.